This T cell receptor (beta chain) was profiled in a study of blood T cell repertoires in COVID-19. This clone was recorded only once. CDR3 length equals 16 residues. Per the original methods: Estimation of nucleated cell counts was performed using reference gene primer amplification. The repertoire was sequenced with immunoSEQ multiplex PCR; TCRdb's copy has only in-frame clones and lacks some. That table is the source of V, J and clone size, and D and trimming were worked out from the DNA. The data show about 110,000 clones, over 75% seen once. The genes are TRBV12-1 and TRBJ2-5; TRBD2 is the table's D call and was not checked against the DNA. TRBV12-1 counts as a pseudogene. The sequenced sample consisted of peripheral blood. The clonotype originates from a human donor in a cohort sampled during active COVID-19. The CDR3 DNA sequence: TGTGCCAGCAGCTTTGGACTAGCGGGGGCCAAAGAGACCCAGTACTTC. Amino acid sequence: CASSFGLAGAKETQYF.